The 16 T cell receptor beta chains listed next were all sequenced from one sample in a study of T cell responses to AZD1222 COVID-19 vaccine. Sequenced by immunoSEQ multiplex PCR; TCRdb stores in-frame clones only, minus some. The sample includes about 160,000 clones, around 93% of them seen just once. The sample in question was peripheral blood, obtained 28 days after the second AZD1222 dose. These receptors were obtained from an adult who received the AZD1222 COVID-19 vaccine.

This sequence joins TRBV5-6 and TRBJ1-4, with unresolved D. CDR1 is SGHDT, CDR2 YYEEEE, per germline. The CDR3 contains 12 residues. Trimming left V 1 base short and J 8 bases short, with 6 bases between. The CDR3 DNA reads TGTGCCAGCAGCTTGAGGAGGGAAAAACTGTTTTTT. This sequence encodes CASSLRREKLFF.

This rearrangement joins TRBV5-1 to TRBJ1-2, with TRBD1 matching 8 bases. The germline CDR1 and CDR2 sequences are SGHRS and YFSETQ. With 3 bases clipped from V and 3 bases from J, the junction kept 10 bases outside the gene matches. The CDR3 contains 16 residues. The CDR3 sequence: CASSSPRTGPDYGYTF. The CDR3 DNA is TGCGCCAGCAGCTCTCCGAGGACAGGGCCTGACTATGGCTACACCTTC. Complete variable domain (other parts from reference TRBV5-1 and TRBJ1-2): KAGVTQTPRYLIKTRGQQVTLSCSPISGHRSVSWYQQTPGQGLQFLFEYFSETQRNKGNFPGRFSGRQFSNSRSEMNVSTLELGDSALYLCASSSPRTGPDYGYTFGSGTRLTVV.

CDR3 region: CASSLRGQGTDTQYF. CDR3 bases: TGTGCCAGTAGTCTTAGGGGACAGGGCACAGATACGCAGTATTTT. This chain joins TRBV19 and TRBJ2-3; 8 positions agree with TRBD1. Germline lookup yields CDR1 LNHDA and CDR2 SQIVND (reference sequence). The CDR3 loop spans 15 amino acids. J gave up 1 base and V 5 bases, and 5 bases lay outside the gene matches.

The chain employs TRBV9 and TRBJ1-2; 9 bases are shared with TRBD1. Germline trimming cut 2 bases from V and 5 bases from J; bases unmatched to any gene: 4. CDR3 length equals 14 residues. Germline lookup yields CDR1 SGDLS and CDR2 YYNGEE. The CDR3 protein is CASSVTGGRYGYTF. Written as DNA, the CDR3 is TGTGCCAGCAGCGTGACAGGGGGGAGGTATGGCTACACCTTC. Full variable domain (rest looked up from reference TRBV9 and TRBJ1-2): DSGVTQTPKHLITATGQRVTLRCSPRSGDLSVYWYQQSLDQGLQFLIQYYNGEERAKGNILERFSAQQFPDLHSELNLSSLELGDSALYFCASSVTGGRYGYTFGSGTRLTVV.

This rearrangement joins TRBV7-9 to TRBJ2-7; 7 nucleotides agree with TRBD2. The CDR3 length is 15 residues. The germline CDR1 and CDR2 sequences are SEHNR and FQNEAQ (reference sequence). The V gene end was trimmed by 5 bases and the J gene end by 3 bases; junction bases not matched to a gene: 10. The CDR3 DNA sequence: TGTGCCAGCAGCCCCGATGGGCGGGAGTTCTACGAGCAGTACTTC. Translation gives CASSPDGREFYEQYF.

In regard to this clone: One end of the junction fails to match germline, which may point to a read error. The rearrangement links TRBV7-7 to TRBJ1-4; a weak D match, TRBD1 (6 bases). The CDR3 consists of 15 residues. Germline V gene sequence: CDR1 SSHAT, CDR2 FNYEAQ (reference sequence). The CDR3 nucleotides read TGTGCTAGCAGCTTAGAGGGGCAGGGGTTGGGAAAACTGTTTTTT. Translation gives CASSLEGQGLGKLFF. Filled out from reference TRBV7-7 and TRBJ1-4, the complete variable domain reads GAGVSQSPRYKVTKRGQDVTLRCDPISSHATLYWYQQALGQGPEFLTYFNYEAQPDKSGLPSDRFSAERPEGSISTLTIQRTEQRDSAMYRCASSLEGQGLGKLFFGSGTQLSVL.

This chain connects TRBV4-1 to TRBJ1-1; 9 bases align to TRBD1. Germline CDR1 reads MGHRA; CDR2 reads YSYEKL. V gave up 4 bases and J gave up 3 bases; unmatched junction bases: 15. The CDR3 is 18 amino acids. CDR3 region: CASSPSRDRADADTEAFF. In nucleotides, the CDR3 is TGCGCCAGCAGCCCCAGCCGGGACAGGGCGGATGCGGACACTGAAGCTTTCTTT.

The rearrangement joins TRBV2 to TRBJ2-7; 8 bases are shared with TRBD2. Germline-derived CDR1 and CDR2 are SNHLY and FYNNEI. After removal of 4 bases from V and 0 bases from J, the junction contained 5 bases not matched to a gene. The CDR3 totals 15 residues. The CDR3 region is CASSALSGSSYEQYF. DNA of the CDR3: TGTGCCAGCAGTGCTCTAAGCGGGAGCTCCTACGAGCAGTACTTC.

V usage is TRBV5-3 and J usage is TRBJ1-3, with a tentative D call TRBD1 (6 bases). TRBV5-3 is identified as an open reading frame with a role that is uncertain. The germline V and J ends were trimmed by 0 bases and 4 bases, with 20 bases remaining between them. This CDR3 comprises 18 residues. The CDR3 DNA reads as TGTGCCAGAAGCTTGGCACAGGGAAAATTCCTATCGGGAAACACCATATATTTT. This sequence encodes CARSLAQGKFLSGNTIYF.

The chain employs TRBV12-3 or TRBV12-4 and TRBJ2-7, with D hard to call. The germline V and J ends were trimmed by 3 bases and 2 bases, with 8 bases remaining between them. The CDR3 loop spans 13 amino acids. The CDR3 loop is CASSFWGAYEQYF. CDR3 bases: TGTGCCAGCAGTTTTTGGGGTGCCTACGAGCAGTACTTC.

The V call is TRBV6-5, the J call TRBJ2-1, with D perhaps given as TRBD1 or TRBD2 (5 bases each). Germline assignment: CDR1 MNHEY and CDR2 SVGAGI. This CDR3 spans 14 amino acids. Between the trimmed V and J ends, which lost 8 bases and 0 bases, there was a span of 11 bases. Written as DNA, the CDR3 is TGTGCCAGCGGGAGACAGTCCTCCTACAATGAGCAGTTCTTC. It codes for CASGRQSSYNEQFF.

This chain connects TRBV2 to TRBJ1-3, with no clear D. The CDR3 contains 12 residues. Trimming removed 7 bases from V and 0 bases from J, with 4 bases in between. The germline gives CDR1 SNHLY, CDR2 FYNNEI. Here the CDR3 reads CASTRSGNTIYF. DNA for the CDR3: TGTGCCAGCACCCGCTCTGGAAACACCATATATTTT.

This chain connects TRBV4-1 to TRBJ2-2, with 9 bases matching TRBD2. Trimming cost V 4 bases and J 12 bases; bases outside gene matches: 9. This CDR3 contains 14 residues. Per the germline V gene, CDR1 is MGHRA and CDR2 is YSYEKL. The CDR3 DNA follows: TGCGCCAGCAGCCCCAGGGTTCTAGCGGGACAGCTGTTTTTT. Translating it yields CASSPRVLAGQLFF.

V usage is TRBV15 and J usage is TRBJ1-2; 11 nucleotides agree with TRBD1. There are 15 residues in the CDR3. V gave up 3 bases and J gave up 7 bases; unmatched junction bases: 7. The germline V gene encodes CDR1 LNHNV and CDR2 YYDKDF (reference sequence). CDR3 nucleotide sequence: TGTGCCACCAGCAGGATCGGACAGGGGGCTTTTGGCTACACCTTC. It codes for CATSRIGQGAFGYTF.

The rearrangement links TRBV27 to TRBJ2-1; 12 positions agree with TRBD2. The germline CDR1 and CDR2 sequences are MNHEY and SMNVEV (reference sequence). V lost 8 bases, J lost 5 bases, and 13 bases stayed unmatched. This CDR3 spans 17 amino acids. CDR3 DNA: TGTGCCAGCTGCCCTCGACCACTAGCGGGAGGACACAATGAGCAGTTCTTC. The encoded protein is CASCPRPLAGGHNEQFF.

V is TRBV12-3 or TRBV12-4 and J is TRBJ2-5; TRBD2 is a possible D gene (6 bases). This CDR3 is built from 13 residues. Trimming took off 6 bases at V and 3 bases at J, with 11 bases between the two ends. CDR3 loop: CASSRSGKETQYF. The CDR3 nucleotides are TGTGCCAGCAGCCGTAGCGGCAAAGAGACCCAGTACTTC.